The rows below give T cell receptor beta chains drawn from one sample of a study of technical replicates of blood from several donors. Profiled with immunoSEQ multiplex PCR; TCRdb holds only in-frame clones, not every one. The table includes approximately 73,000 clones, about 92% detected once. The sample was T cells isolated from PBMCs. Receptors were obtained from a human donor in good health. The CDR3 runs from the conserved cysteine through the conserved F or W. D genes are given only for firm matches. Only some rows state a clone size, as once, few, many or a class for expanded clones.

-	-	TRBV5-1	TRBJ1-3	CASSLDLTGTGNTIYF	TGCGCCAGCAGCTTGGATTTAACAGGGACTGGAAACACCATATATTTT
-	TRBD1	TRBV9	TRBJ2-7	CASSGQGAPSYEQYF	TGTGCCAGCAGCGGACAGGGGGCCCCTTCCTACGAGCAGTACTTC
-	TRBD2	TRBV28	TRBJ2-7	CASSFSFSGGSYEQYF	TGTGCCAGCAGTTTCAGCTTTAGCGGGGGTTCCTACGAGCAGTACTTC
-	-	TRBV19	TRBJ1-1	CASSHGQMNTEAFF	TGTGCCAGTAGTCATGGACAGATGAACACTGAAGCTTTCTTT
-	-	TRBV5-4	TRBJ1-1	CASSSQGKNTEAFF	TGTGCCAGCAGCTCACAGGGAAAGAACACTGAAGCTTTCTTT
once	-	TRBV6-5	TRBJ1-5	CASGLADNQPQHF	TGTGCCAGCGGACTAGCAGACAATCAGCCCCAGCATTTT
-	TRBD1	TRBV4-1	TRBJ1-2	CASSQGDRGEIGYTF	TGCGCCAGCAGCCAAGGGGACAGGGGGGAGATTGGCTACACCTTC
-	-	TRBV5-1	TRBJ1-1	CASSLDLVANTEAFF	TGCGCCAGCAGCTTGGATTTGGTGGCGAACACTGAAGCTTTCTTT
-	-	TRBV6-1	TRBJ1-2	CASREKSGNYGYTF	TGTGCCAGCAGGGAAAAGTCGGGGAATTATGGCTACACCTTC
once	-	TRBV5-6	TRBJ2-1	CASSLSLRDRYEQFF	TGTGCCAGCAGCTTGAGTTTGCGGGATCGTTATGAGCAGTTCTTC
-	TRBD1	TRBV7-9	TRBJ1-1	CASRSRQGPLAEAFF	TGTGCCAGCAGGAGCCGACAGGGACCATTGGCTGAAGCTTTCTTT
-	TRBD2	TRBV29-1	TRBJ2-7	CSVESAGGGEQYF	TGCAGCGTTGAATCGGCGGGAGGGGGCGAGCAGTACTTC
-	-	TRBV7-9	TRBJ1-1	CASSLEGSRTEAFF	TGTGCCAGCAGCTTAGAGGGGTCCCGCACTGAAGCTTTCTTT
-	-	TRBV30	TRBJ1-2	CAWSLLDGYGYTF	TGTGCCTGGAGTTTGCTCGACGGGTATGGCTACACCTTC
-	TRBD1	TRBV7-8	TRBJ2-1	CASSLARDRGYNEQFF	TGTGCCAGCAGCTTAGCCCGGGACAGGGGCTACAATGAGCAGTTCTTC
-	-	TRBV7-9	TRBJ2-6	CASSLRVLLGANVLTF	TGTGCCAGCAGCCTCCGGGTGTTGTTAGGGGCCAACGTCCTGACTTTC
-	TRBD2	TRBV27	TRBJ2-1	CASSSYGLAGGYENEQFF	TGTGCCAGCAGTTCCTACGGACTAGCGGGAGGCTATGAGAATGAGCAGTTCTTC
-	-	TRBV14	TRBJ2-7	CASSPQGTEQYF	TGTGCCAGCAGCCCGCAGGGAACCGAGCAGTACTTC
-	-	TRBV5-1	TRBJ2-3	CASSLASGPSTDTQYF	TGCGCCAGCAGCTTGGCGAGCGGGCCCAGCACAGATACGCAGTATTTT
-	-	TRBV5-4	TRBJ2-3	CASSLQSRGTDTQYF	TGTGCCAGCAGCCTCCAGTCGAGGGGCACAGATACGCAGTATTTT
-	TRBD1	TRBV2	TRBJ2-5	CASRDDRGSETQYF	TGTGCCAGCAGAGACGACAGGGGATCGGAGACCCAGTACTTC
-	TRBD2	TRBV28	TRBJ2-3	CASSIVNPGLAASTDTQYF	TGTGCCAGCAGTATCGTAAATCCGGGACTAGCGGCTAGCACAGATACGCAGTATTTT
-	-	TRBV5-6	TRBJ1-5	CASSSNVGGPSQPQHF	TGTGCCAGCAGCTCGAACGTGGGGGGACCGAGTCAGCCCCAGCATTTT
-	TRBD1	TRBV5-1	TRBJ2-2	CASRHPDRVREAGELFF	TGCGCCAGCAGGCACCCTGACAGGGTGAGGGAAGCCGGGGAGCTGTTTTTT
-	TRBD1	TRBV30	TRBJ1-5	CAWSVAGGLNQPQHF	TGTGCCTGGAGTGTAGCAGGGGGCCTCAATCAGCCCCAGCATTTT
-	-	TRBV2	TRBJ1-2	CASSERGNYGYTF	TGTGCCAGCAGTGAGCGGGGGAACTATGGCTACACCTTC
-	-	TRBV4-1	TRBJ2-2	CASSQDHSFTGELFF	TGCGCCAGCAGCCAAGATCACAGCTTCACCGGGGAGCTGTTTTTT
-	-	TRBV15	TRBJ2-5	CATSGEGPETIETQYF	TGTGCCACCAGCGGAGAGGGGCCGGAAACAATCGAGACCCAGTACTTC
-	TRBD1	TRBV27	TRBJ1-2	CASSLDRGPNYGYTF	TGTGCCAGCAGTTTGGACAGGGGGCCTAACTATGGCTACACCTTC
few	TRBD1	TRBV2	TRBJ1-5	CASGPGGLGQPQHF	TGTGCCAGCGGGCCAGGGGGCCTCGGGCAGCCCCAGCATTTT
-	TRBD1	TRBV30	TRBJ1-1	CAWSAMTGGTEAFF	TGTGCCTGGAGTGCCATGACAGGGGGCACTGAAGCTTTCTTT
-	-	TRBV6-6	TRBJ1-5	CASRPQGRSNQPQHF	TGTGCCAGCAGGCCACAGGGTCGGAGCAATCAGCCCCAGCATTTT
-	TRBD1	TRBV6-5	TRBJ1-1	CASSYGTGNTEAFF	TGTGCCAGCAGTTACGGGACAGGGAACACTGAAGCTTTCTTT
-	TRBD2	TRBV10-3	TRBJ2-5	CAISGAQSGRAYETQYF	TGTGCCATCAGTGGGGCCCAGAGCGGGAGGGCCTATGAGACCCAGTACTTC
once	-	TRBV6-1	TRBJ1-5	CASSEMGGAHNQPQHF	TGTGCCAGCAGTGAAATGGGGGGGGCCCACAATCAGCCCCAGCATTTT
-	TRBD2	TRBV6-1	TRBJ2-1	CASRTSGNYNEQFF	TGTGCCAGCAGGACTAGCGGGAATTACAATGAGCAGTTCTTC